This T cell receptor (beta chain) derives from a study of blood T cells in healthy people across ages. Study-wide results and limits: Versus aged donors, long-lived donors had higher diversity and more naive CD4+ cells.

The use of a sample-barcoded 5' primer and a J-beta primer mix characterized a second PCR of about 7 to 12 cycles. Researchers report that a template-switch adaptor with 12 random nucleotides tagged each cDNA molecule. Via MiXCR, TCRdb re-called the 5' RACE reads, giving one row per CDR3 protein. The table includes hundreds of thousands of distinct CDR3 sequences, around 46% detected once. This CDR3 is built from 13 residues. The germline V and J ends were trimmed by 8 bases and 7 bases, with 18 bases remaining between them. Germline-derived CDR1 and CDR2 are DFQATT and SNEGSKA (reference sequence). With regard to this clonotype: Its antigen is undetermined.

Each sample yielded at least 5 micrograms of PBMC total RNA. This sequence joins TRBV20-1 and TRBJ2-1; tentatively, D is TRBD2 (6 bases). Material for sequencing was blood. This receptor was obtained from a man aged 30 to 39 in good health. CDR3 in amino acids: CSPASSGGNEQFF. The CDR3 DNA reads TGCAGTCCCGCGAGTAGCGGTGGAAATGAGCAGTTCTTC.